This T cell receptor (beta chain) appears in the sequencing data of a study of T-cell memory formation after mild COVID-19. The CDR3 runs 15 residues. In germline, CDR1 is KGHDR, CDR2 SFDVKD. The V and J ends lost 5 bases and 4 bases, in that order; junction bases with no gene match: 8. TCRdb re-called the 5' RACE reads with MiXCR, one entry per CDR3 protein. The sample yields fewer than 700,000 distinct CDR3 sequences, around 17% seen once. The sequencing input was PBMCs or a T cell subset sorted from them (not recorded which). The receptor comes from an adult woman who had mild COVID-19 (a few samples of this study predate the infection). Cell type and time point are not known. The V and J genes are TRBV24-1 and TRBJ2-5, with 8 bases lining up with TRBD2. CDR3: CATSVLTRGGETQYF. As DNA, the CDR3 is TGTGCCACCAGTGTCTTGACCCGGGGGGGAGAGACCCAGTACTTC.